Detailed here is one TCR beta chain. Its antigen remains unknown. The data were taken from a study of T cells after yellow fever vaccination. Findings of the study overall: Clonotype sharing between CD4 and CD8 compartments was small. By day 5 rather than day 15, the secondary response had peaked, though it was weaker. Clones that expanded after primary vaccination mostly reappeared after the booster (96% CD4, 80% to 90% CD8).

Germline V CDR1 and CDR2: DFQATT, SNEGSKA (reference sequence). Trimming removed 3 bases at V and 1 base at J, with 9 bases between. The CDR3 is 14 amino acids. Making TCR cDNA involved 5'RACE template switching, which added UMIs and a universal primer site. TCRdb processed the 5' RACE reads anew with MiXCR; each CDR3 protein has one entry. Altogether around 610,000 distinct CDR3 sequences are present, roughly 13% being singletons, with the ten largest covering roughly an eighth. This material consisted of PBMCs, taken on the day of the yellow fever booster vaccination. The receptor's source is a man aged 25-40 years who received the YFV17D yellow fever vaccine. This chain connects TRBV20-1 to TRBJ2-2; D unclear. The chain's CDR3 is CSARAPRNTGELFF. CDR3 coding DNA: TGCAGTGCTAGGGCCCCGAGGAACACCGGGGAGCTGTTTTTT.